The 11 T cell receptor beta chains below come from one sample, sequenced in a study of vaccination effects on CD4 cells after COVID-19. No antigen is known for these receptors. Ahead of sequencing, the ViraFEST assay grew antigen-specific CD4+ T cells using viral peptide pools. The culture ran for approximately 10 days, and then CD4+ T cells were isolated. Having tested negative for nucleocapsid antibodies, the vaccine recipients showed no prior SARS-CoV-2 infection. Clones were sequenced by immunoSEQ multiplex PCR, and TCRdb holds only the in-frame ones, with some missing. The repertoire holds around 71,000 clones, with around 72% as singletons. Sequenced material: CD4+ T cells from PBMCs cultured with HCoV-OC43 spike peptides, taken before COVID-19 vaccination. Subset reported: HCoV-OC43 spike overlapping peptide pool stimulation. These receptors originate from a human donor who received a COVID-19 vaccine.

The chain uses TRBV6-5 and TRBJ2-1, with D tentatively TRBD2 (5 bases). V lost 8 bases to trimming and J lost 6 bases, with 11 bases between them. The CDR3 consists of 12 residues. The germline V gene has CDR1 MNHEY and CDR2 SVGAGI. The CDR3 coding sequence is TGTGCCAGCTGCGAGGGAGTCAATGAGCAGTTCTTC. This sequence encodes CASCEGVNEQFF.

The chain links TRBV18 to TRBJ2-3; unclear D gene. The germline V and J ends were trimmed by 3 bases and 1 base, with 8 bases remaining between them. Germline V gene data show CDR1 as KGHSH and CDR2 as LQKENI. The length of the CDR3 is 14 residues. The CDR3 protein is CASSPSVGTDTQYF. CDR3 coding DNA: TGTGCCAGCTCACCTTCAGTTGGCACAGATACGCAGTATTTT.

As to this clone: Sequence at one end of the junction differs from germline and may be a read error. The chain recombines TRBV20-1 with TRBJ1-4; the match to TRBD1 covers 8 bases. CDR1 is DFQATT, CDR2 SNEGSKA, per germline (reference sequence). This CDR3 contains 13 residues. The CDR3, as DNA: TGCAGTGCTAGTGCGACAGGGGATGAAGAACTGTTTTTT. Residues: CSASATGDEELFF.

The rearrangement links TRBV5-5 to TRBJ2-5; 12 bases fit TRBD2. V shed 4 bases and J 4 bases; nucleotides not matched to a gene: 2. The CDR3 totals 14 residues. CDR1 and CDR2 from the germline V gene are SGHKS and YYEKEE (reference sequence). DNA for the CDR3: TGTGCCAGCAGCCGACTAGCGGGGGCAGAGACCCAGTACTTC. Protein: CASSRLAGAETQYF. Based on the CDR3 plus reference TRBV5-5 and TRBJ2-5, the full variable domain is DAGVTQSPTHLIKTRGQQVTLRCSPISGHKSVSWYQQVLGQGPQFIFQYYEKEERGRGNFPDRFSARQFPNYSSELNVNALLLGDSALYLCASSRLAGAETQYFGPGTRLLVL.

The rearrangement joins TRBV30 to TRBJ1-3; 7 bases match TRBD1. The junction had 2 bases not matched to a gene; V was cut back by 2 bases and J by 4 bases. The CDR3 spans 13 residues. The germline gives CDR1 GTSNPN, CDR2 SVGIG (reference sequence). The CDR3 region has the DNA TGTGCCTGGAGTACAGGGGACGGAAACACCATATATTTT. As protein: CAWSTGDGNTIYF.

The rearrangement joins TRBV10-1 to TRBJ2-5; 12 bases align to TRBD1. The CDR3 loop spans 18 amino acids. Germline V gene sequence: CDR1 WNHNN, CDR2 SYGVQD (reference sequence). The V segment lost 0 bases and the J segment 4 bases; nucleotides outside the gene matches: 9. The CDR3 spells CASSESAPGTGGLETQYF. The CDR3 coding sequence is TGCGCCAGCAGTGAGTCAGCTCCCGGGACAGGGGGCTTAGAGACCCAGTACTTC.

The rearrangement joins TRBV7-2 to TRBJ1-1; 7 bases agree with TRBD1. The length of the CDR3 is 14 residues. Germline assignment: CDR1 SGHTA and CDR2 FQGNSA. V lost 3 bases to trimming and J lost 4 bases; unmatched junction nucleotides: 5. The CDR3 nucleotides read TGTGCCAGCAGCTTCCCCAGGGGGAGCACTGAAGCTTTCTTT. Translation gives CASSFPRGSTEAFF.

V is TRBV7-3 and J is TRBJ2-1; TRBD2 matches 9 bases. V trimming: 4 bases; J trimming: 4 bases; junction bases outside the gene matches: 5. Germline CDR1 SGHTA, CDR2 FQGTGA. The CDR3 has 15 amino acids. The CDR3 here is CASSSTSGSYNEQFF. CDR3 sequence (DNA): TGTGCCAGCAGCTCCACTAGCGGGTCGTACAATGAGCAGTTCTTC.

V and J are TRBV18 and TRBJ2-4; 7 bases fit TRBD2. The germline V gene encodes CDR1 KGHSH and CDR2 LQKENI. The CDR3 extends over 16 amino acids. The V gene end was trimmed by 4 bases and the J gene end by 2 bases; junction bases not matched to a gene: 8. CDR3 protein: CASSRSGARTKNIQYF. The CDR3 DNA reads TGTGCCAGCTCACGAAGCGGGGCAAGGACCAAAAACATTCAGTACTTC.

This sequence joins TRBV4-1 and TRBJ1-4; no reliable D call. CDR3 size: 14 residues. The V and J ends lost 1 base and 7 bases respectively, with 10 bases between them. Looked up from germline, CDR1 is MGHRA and CDR2 is YSYEKL. The CDR3 is CASSQGGYGEKLFF. In DNA, the CDR3 is TGCGCCAGCAGCCAAGGGGGATATGGTGAAAAACTGTTTTTT.

The rearrangement joins TRBV3-1 (or the pseudogene TRBV3-2) to TRBJ1-2, with 7 bases matching TRBD1. J was trimmed by 7 bases and V by 4 bases; bases with no gene match: 6. The CDR3 is 13 residues long. Germline CDR1 LGHDT, CDR2 YNNKEL (reference sequence). CDR3 bases: TGTGCCAGCAGCCTACAGGGGATAGGTGGCTACACCTTC. Its translation: CASSLQGIGGYTF.